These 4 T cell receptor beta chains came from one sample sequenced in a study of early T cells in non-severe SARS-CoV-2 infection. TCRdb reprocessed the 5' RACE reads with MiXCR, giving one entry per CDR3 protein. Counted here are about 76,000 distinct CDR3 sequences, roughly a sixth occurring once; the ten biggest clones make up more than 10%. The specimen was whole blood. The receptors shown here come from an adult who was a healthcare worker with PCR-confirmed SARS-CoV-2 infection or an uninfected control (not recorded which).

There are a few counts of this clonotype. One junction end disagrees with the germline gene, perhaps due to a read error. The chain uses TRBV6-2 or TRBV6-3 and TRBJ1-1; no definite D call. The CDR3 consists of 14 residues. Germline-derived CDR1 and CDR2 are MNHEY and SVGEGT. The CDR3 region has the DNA TGTGCCAGCAGTTACTCGCAGTTGAACACTGAAGCCTTCTTT. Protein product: CASSYSQLNTEAFF.

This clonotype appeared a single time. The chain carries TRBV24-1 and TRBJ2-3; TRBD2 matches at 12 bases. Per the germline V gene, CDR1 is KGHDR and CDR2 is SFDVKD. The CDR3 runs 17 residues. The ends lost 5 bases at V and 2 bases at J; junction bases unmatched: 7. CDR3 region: CATSGRTSGTITDTQYF. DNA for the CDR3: TGTGCCACCAGTGGACGGACTAGCGGGACTATCACAGATACGCAGTATTTT.

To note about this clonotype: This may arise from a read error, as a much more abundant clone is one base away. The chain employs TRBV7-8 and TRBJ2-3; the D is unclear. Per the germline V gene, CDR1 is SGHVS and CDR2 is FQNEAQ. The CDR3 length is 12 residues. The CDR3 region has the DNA TGTGCCAGCAGCGACAACACAGAAACGCAGTATTTT. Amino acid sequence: CASSDNTETQYF.

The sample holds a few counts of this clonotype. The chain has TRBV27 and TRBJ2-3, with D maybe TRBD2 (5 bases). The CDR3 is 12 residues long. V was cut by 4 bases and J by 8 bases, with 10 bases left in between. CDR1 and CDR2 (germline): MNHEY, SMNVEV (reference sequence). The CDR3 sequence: CASSSTGSTQYF. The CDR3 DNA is TGTGCCAGCAGTTCCACGGGGAGTACGCAGTATTTT.